This T cell receptor beta chain is drawn from a study of CD8 T cells in ankylosing spondylitis. Whole-study results and caveats: Researchers reportedly found disease-linked clones significantly enriched in matched ankylosing spondylitis synovial fluid. Disease-linked clones, CD8+, were relatively rare in peripheral blood. Ankylosing spondylitis blood seemed to carry a telltale TCR beta motif made of under 10 highly homologous variants.

Between the trimmed V and J ends, which lost 5 bases and 11 bases, there was a span of 18 bases. CDR3 length: 13 amino acids. Germline assignment: CDR1 SGHTA and CDR2 FQGNSA. Each CDR3 protein is one row after TCRdb ran MiXCR on the 5' RACE reads. This sample has about 800,000 distinct CDR3 sequences, with about 10% found just once. This clonotype occurred many times. As yet, its antigen is unknown. The sequencing input was blood, either unsorted or a sorted T cell fraction (not recorded which). This rearrangement joins TRBV7-2 to TRBJ1-1; weak D call: TRBD1 (5 bases). This sequence was found in a male donor with ankylosing spondylitis. This CDR3 is CASSTRVNIGAFF. The CDR3 DNA is TGTGCCAGCAGCACCAGGGTGAACATAGGGGCTTTCTTT.